These 9 T cell receptor beta chains were all obtained from the same sample, sequenced in a study of regulatory T cells in long-lasting Graves disease. Assembly of TCR beta libraries relied on iRepertoire HTBI primers together with Arm-PCR of CDR3 regions. Using its own MiXCR run on the multiplex PCR reads, TCRdb lists one record per CDR3 protein. This table holds roughly 530,000 distinct CDR3 sequences, roughly a sixth found once. Described time point: newly diagnosed GD, antithyroid drugs for less than 3 months. Making the TCR library involved RNA that had been extracted from PBMCs. These data were likewise used in another study, on T cells in Graves' hyperthyroidism and ophthalmopathy.

This material consisted of peripheral blood mononuclear cells (PBMCs), taken at new diagnosis, from a patient treated with antithyroid drugs. Receptor source: a woman aged 35-65 years with Graves disease.

This clonotype was detected many times. The chain recombines TRBV6-4 with TRBJ2-3; D is possibly TRBD1 (5 bases). Germline V gene sequence: CDR1 MRHNA, CDR2 SNTAGT. V was cut by 2 bases and J by 4 bases, with 16 bases left in between. This CDR3 contains 16 residues. This CDR3 reads CASSDGQGRGADTQYF. The CDR3 DNA is TGTGCCAGCAGTGACGGGCAGGGTAGAGGCGCAGATACGCAGTATTTT.

Many counts were recorded for this clonotype. The J gene is TRBJ1-1, the V gene TRBV11-2; weak D call: TRBD1 (5 bases). This CDR3 has 14 residues. Germline CDR1 reads SGHAT; CDR2 reads FQNNGV. Trimming removed 1 base at V and 7 bases at J, with 13 bases between. The CDR3 region has the DNA TGTGCCAGCAGCTTAGGCCGTGGGGGACGTGAAGCTTTCTTT. This translates into CASSLGRGGREAFF. The whole variable domain, filled in from reference TRBV11-2 and TRBJ1-1, reads EAGVAQSPRYKIIEKRQSVAFWCNPISGHATLYWYQQILGQGPKLLIQFQNNGVVDDSQLPKDRFSAERLKGVDSTLKIQPAKLEDSAVYLCASSLGRGGREAFFGQGTRLTVV.

In its sample, this clonotype was seen many times. The V and J genes are TRBV5-4 and TRBJ1-1; perhaps TRBD1 as D (6 bases). Trimming cost V 0 bases and J 0 bases, with 12 bases left between them. The V gene's germline CDR1 is SGHNT and CDR2 YYREEE (reference sequence). CDR3 size: 16 residues. In DNA, the CDR3 is TGTGCCAGCAGCTTGGAAGGGGGAGGTGTGAACACTGAAGCTTTCTTT. Translation gives CASSLEGGGVNTEAFF.

This clonotype was picked up a small number of times. V gene TRBV5-1 combines with J gene TRBJ2-2; 7 bases line up with TRBD1. The CDR3 sequence is 14 residues long. Germline V lookup: CDR1 SGHRS, CDR2 YFSETQ. V dropped 4 bases and J dropped 5; count of bases not matched to a gene: 5. The CDR3 DNA reads as TGCGCCAGCAGCGGGACAGCTTATACCGGGGAGCTGTTTTTT. This encodes CASSGTAYTGELFF.

This clonotype was picked up a small number of times. The J gene is TRBJ1-6, the V gene TRBV10-1, with D tentatively TRBD1 (5 bases). The CDR3 spans 13 residues. V lost 0 bases to trimming and J lost 9 bases, with 6 bases between them. Germline loops: CDR1 WNHNN, CDR2 SYGVQD (reference sequence). The CDR3 nucleotides read TGCGCCAGCAGTGAGTCGACAGCTTCACCCCTCCACTTT. Its translation is CASSESTASPLHF.

This clonotype was found a few times. The chain has TRBV7-3 and TRBJ2-3; no firm D call. Germline lookup yields CDR1 SGHTA and CDR2 FQGTGA. V was trimmed by 5 bases and J by 4 bases, leaving 7 bases between them. The CDR3 runs 12 residues. The CDR3 spells CASSRAADTQYF. As DNA, the CDR3 is TGTGCCAGCAGCCGGGCGGCAGATACGCAGTATTTT.

This clonotype was seen a handful of times. The rearrangement joins TRBV6-9 to TRBJ1-2; D is ambiguous. Trimming left V 6 bases short and J 5 bases short, with 10 bases between. CDR1 is MNHGY and CDR2 is SVAAGI in the germline V gene. This CDR3 comprises 12 residues. In DNA, the CDR3 is TGTGCCAGCAGGAATTCGGGATATGGCTACACCTTC. It codes for CASRNSGYGYTF.

For this clonotype: Given a much more abundant clone one base away, this may be a read error. J is TRBJ1-1 and V is TRBV9, with a possible D match to TRBD1 (5 bases). Germline V gene data show CDR1 as SGDLS and CDR2 as YYNGEE. This CDR3 comprises 13 residues. The CDR3 DNA reads as TGTGCCAGCAGCGTAGCAGGGTGGGGTGAAGCTCTCTTT. Its translation: CASSVAGWGEALF.

In this sample, this clonotype turned up a few times. The chain links TRBV6-9 to TRBJ2-1, with TRBD1 as a possible D gene (6 bases). Germline V gene sequence: CDR1 MNHGY, CDR2 SVAAGI. Between the trimmed V and J ends, which lost 3 bases and 8 bases, there was a span of 14 bases. The CDR3 runs 14 residues. CDR3 protein: CASSYKPTGHEQFF. The CDR3 DNA reads TGTGCCAGCAGTTACAAGCCAACAGGGCATGAGCAGTTCTTC.